Below are 30 T cell receptor beta chains sequenced from a single sample in a study of OX40 agonist ivuxolimab in advanced cancers. Method: immunoSEQ multiplex PCR; TCRdb's copy keeps in-frame clones and lacks some. The table includes about 79,000 clones, around 92% detected once. The sequencing used CD4+ or CD8+ T cells sorted from blood, collected in a trial of the OX40 agonist ivuxolimab. Source of these receptors: an adult with an advanced solid tumor such as melanoma, head and neck, liver or kidney cancer.

V is TRBV5-1 and J is TRBJ2-5; 10 bases line up with TRBD1. Trimming removed 4 bases from V and 8 bases from J; junction bases left unmatched: 8. The CDR3 extends over 14 amino acids. CDR1 is SGHRS and CDR2 is YFSETQ in the germline V gene. The DNA for the CDR3 is TGCGCCAGCAGCGCGGGACAGGGGCTCGACACCCAGTACTTC. It encodes CASSAGQGLDTQYF.

This clone was seen a few times. The genes are TRBV28 and TRBJ1-5; D not certain. In germline, CDR1 is MDHEN, CDR2 SYDVKM. The CDR3 runs 15 residues. V shed 3 bases and J shed 2 bases, with 11 bases lying between them. CDR3 in DNA: TGTGCCAGCAGTTTTGCCGGAGTCGGCAATCAGCCCCAGCATTTT. Translated, it gives CASSFAGVGNQPQHF.

This chain links TRBV28 with TRBJ1-1; D is unresolved. Germline V CDR1 and CDR2: MDHEN, SYDVKM. The CDR3 has 13 residues. V lost 5 bases and J lost 3, with 10 bases in between. The DNA of the CDR3 is TGTGCCAGCAGTCGGGAGTTTGACACTGAAGCTTTCTTT. Its protein product is CASSREFDTEAFF.

The chain is built from TRBV11-2 and TRBJ2-3; D is perhaps TRBD1 (5 bases). CDR1 is SGHAT, CDR2 FQNNGV, per germline. V lost 1 base to trimming and J lost 0 bases, with 11 bases between them. This CDR3 is 16 amino acids long. The CDR3 DNA is TGTGCCAGCAGCTTAGGCAGGGCTACTAGCACAGATACGCAGTATTTT. It encodes CASSLGRATSTDTQYF.

The gene calls are TRBV2 and TRBJ1-1, with unresolved D. Germline CDR1 and CDR2: SNHLY and FYNNEI. The germline V and J ends were trimmed by 6 bases and 1 base, with 12 bases remaining between them. CDR3 length: 14 amino acids. CDR3 sequence (DNA): TGTGCCAGCAGCGCCGGACGCTCGAACACTGAAGCTTTCTTT. Translating it yields CASSAGRSNTEAFF.

This rearrangement joins TRBV5-1 to TRBJ2-1; D unclear. Germline V gives CDR1 SGHRS, CDR2 YFSETQ. The V and J ends lost 0 bases and 1 base respectively, with 11 bases between them. CDR3 length equals 16 residues. DNA of the CDR3: TGCGCCAGCAGCTTGGAGGGCAGCCTTTCCTACAATGAGCAGTTCTTC. It is translated as CASSLEGSLSYNEQFF.

With respect to this clone: One junction end disagrees with the germline gene, perhaps due to a read error. This sequence joins TRBV7-9 and TRBJ2-1; D is possibly TRBD1 or TRBD2 (5 bases each). The CDR3 totals 16 residues. Germline V gives CDR1 SEHNR, CDR2 FQNEAQ (reference sequence). The CDR3 reads CASTLGDPSSYNEQFF. CDR3 nucleotide sequence: TGTGCCAGCACCTTAGGGGACCCAAGCTCCTACAATGAGCAGTTCTTC. The variable domain in full, with the rest retrieved from reference TRBV7-9 and TRBJ2-1, is DTGVSQNPRHKITKRGQNVTFRCDPISEHNRLYWYRQTLGQGPEFLTYFQNEAQLEKSRLLSDRFSAERPKGSFSTLEIQRTEQGDSAMYLCASTLGDPSSYNEQFFGPGTRLTVL.

This clone appeared a single time. The J gene is TRBJ2-7, the V gene TRBV5-3; 9 bases line up with TRBD1. Being an ORF, TRBV5-3 has a function that is uncertain. CDR3 length equals 15 residues. Trimming removed 4 bases from V and 7 bases from J; junction bases left unmatched: 12. This chain's CDR3 is CARSTSDRGTGEQYF. In DNA form, the CDR3 reads TGTGCCAGAAGCACATCGGACAGGGGTACGGGAGAGCAGTACTTC.

This chain links TRBV2 with TRBJ2-4, with a weak D call TRBD1 (6 bases). Germline CDR1 SNHLY, CDR2 FYNNEI. V was shortened by 6 bases and J by 6 bases, with 12 bases between the two germline ends. The CDR3 runs to 13 residues. The CDR3 loop reads CASSASTGNIQYF. The CDR3 nucleotides are TGTGCCAGCAGCGCGTCGACAGGAAACATTCAGTACTTC. Full variable domain (missing parts from reference TRBV2 and TRBJ2-4): EPEVTQTPSHQVTQMGQEVILRCVPISNHLYFYWYRQILGQKVEFLVSFYNNEISEKSEIFDDQFSVERPDGSNFTLKIRSTKLEDSAMYFCASSASTGNIQYFGAGTRLSVL.

This clone was picked up a small number of times. This chain connects TRBV15 to TRBJ1-5, with a tentative D call TRBD1 (5 bases). The germline V and J ends were trimmed by 3 bases and 0 bases, with 9 bases remaining between them. Per the germline V gene, CDR1 is LNHNV and CDR2 is YYDKDF (reference sequence). There are 15 residues in the CDR3. The CDR3 protein is CATSRDTYSNQPQHF. For the CDR3, the DNA is TGTGCCACCAGCAGGGACACTTATAGCAATCAGCCCCAGCATTTT.

This sequence joins TRBV6-5 and TRBJ2-7, with 7 bases fitting TRBD1. The CDR3 is 16 residues long. Germline V gene lookup returns CDR1 MNHEY and CDR2 SVGAGI. V lost 0 bases and J lost 1; bases outside the gene matches: 6. CDR3 in amino acids: CASSYSIQGVSYEQYF. The CDR3 DNA reads as TGTGCCAGCAGTTACTCGATCCAGGGGGTTTCCTACGAGCAGTACTTC.

The chain combines TRBV18 with TRBJ2-1; 9 nucleotides line up with TRBD1. CDR3 length equals 13 residues. CDR1 and CDR2 (germline): KGHSH, LQKENI. V lost 5 bases, J lost 9 bases, and 5 bases stayed unmatched. The DNA of the CDR3 is TGTGCCAGCTCAGTTGACAGGGGGTCTGAGCAGTTCTTC. Encoded protein: CASSVDRGSEQFF.

The genes are TRBV7-3 and TRBJ2-7; D is perhaps TRBD2 (5 bases). CDR1 and CDR2 from the germline V gene are SGHTA and FQGTGA. The CDR3 has 13 residues. V was clipped by 5 bases and J by 1 base, with 9 bases between them. The CDR3 loop is CASSLGRSYEQYF. CDR3 DNA sequence: TGTGCCAGCAGCCTTGGGAGATCCTACGAGCAGTACTTC. Complete variable domain (other parts from reference TRBV7-3 and TRBJ2-7): GAGVSQTPSNKVTEKGKYVELRCDPISGHTALYWYRQSLGQGPEFLIYFQGTGAADDSGLPNDRFFAVRPEGSVSTLKIQRTERGDSAVYLCASSLGRSYEQYFGPGTRLTVT.

The gene calls are TRBV9 and TRBJ1-5, with a tentative D call TRBD1 (5 bases). Trimming took 0 bases from V and 5 from J, leaving 9 bases between them. Germline CDR1 reads SGDLS; CDR2 reads YYNGEE. The CDR3 totals 14 residues. The CDR3 nucleotides are TGTGCCAGCAGCGTAGGGCAGGGTGATCAGCCCCAGCATTTT. Amino acid sequence: CASSVGQGDQPQHF.

This chain joins TRBV18 and TRBJ2-3; possible D gene TRBD1, 5 bases. Deletions cut 0 bases from V and 0 bases from J, with 13 bases between. The CDR3 totals 17 residues. Germline values: CDR1 KGHSH, CDR2 LQKENI. The CDR3 nucleotides read TGTGCCAGCTCACCACCGGTTGGGCAGGGCAGCACAGATACGCAGTATTTT. It encodes CASSPPVGQGSTDTQYF. Looking up the rest from reference TRBV18 and TRBJ2-3 gives the full variable domain: NAGVMQNPRHLVRRRGQEARLRCSPMKGHSHVYWYRQLPEEGLKFMVYLQKENIIDESGMPKERFSAEFPKEGPSILRIQQVVRGDSAAYFCASSPPVGQGSTDTQYFGPGTRLTVL.

The chain uses TRBV4-1 and TRBJ2-5, with a tentative D call TRBD1 (5 bases). Trimming stripped 3 bases from V and 2 bases from J, with 13 bases between. Germline CDR1 and CDR2: MGHRA and YSYEKL. The CDR3 length is 15 residues. The CDR3 protein is CASSHTPRTQETQYF. The CDR3 DNA is TGCGCCAGCAGCCATACTCCCCGGACACAAGAGACCCAGTACTTC.

V and J are TRBV6-5 and TRBJ1-5, with 7 bases that match TRBD1. The V gene end was trimmed by 6 bases and the J gene end by 12 bases; junction bases not matched to a gene: 11. The germline CDR1 and CDR2 sequences are MNHEY and SVGAGI. The CDR3 loop spans 13 amino acids. The CDR3 nucleotides are TGTGCCAGCAGCACCGACGACAGGGCGCTCCAGCATTTT. This sequence encodes CASSTDDRALQHF.

The rearrangement joins TRBV5-8 to TRBJ1-2; D is uncertain. Trimming stripped 1 base from V and 7 bases from J, with 5 bases between. In germline, CDR1 is SGHTS, CDR2 YDEGEE. The CDR3 covers 11 residues. CDR3 loop: CASSLTSGYTF. The CDR3 coding sequence is TGTGCCAGCAGCTTGACGAGTGGCTACACCTTC.

The chain has TRBV15 and TRBJ1-6; 8 nucleotides line up with TRBD1. V lost 1 base to trimming and J lost 0 bases; unmatched junction nucleotides: 14. CDR1 is LNHNV, CDR2 YYDKDF, per germline (reference sequence). CDR3 length equals 21 residues. CDR3 nucleotides: TGTGCCACCAGCAGAGCCCCGGGACAGGCATCACCGAGCTCCTATAATTCACCCCTCCACTTT. Amino acid sequence: CATSRAPGQASPSSYNSPLHF.

The CDR3, as DNA: TGTGCCAGCAGCCCAAAGCGGGTCTCCCCGGATACGCAGTATTTT. Its translation: CASSPKRVSPDTQYF. This sequence joins TRBV7-8 and TRBJ2-3; possible D gene TRBD2, 6 bases. Germline CDR1 reads SGHVS; CDR2 reads FQNEAQ. Trimming shortened V by 5 bases and J by 6 bases, and 18 bases separated the two germline ends. CDR3 length: 15 amino acids.

The chain has TRBV11-2 and TRBJ2-7; TRBD1 matches at 9 bases. V dropped 4 bases and J dropped 7; count of bases not matched to a gene: 11. Per germline, CDR1 SGHAT and CDR2 FQNNGV. The CDR3 runs to 15 residues. CDR3 in amino acids: CASSSASQGAGEQYF. The CDR3 DNA reads as TGTGCCAGCAGCTCCGCCTCACAGGGGGCCGGGGAGCAGTACTTC.

The chain is built from TRBV18 and TRBJ1-1; D is unresolved. The germline V and J ends were trimmed by 2 bases and 0 bases, with 16 bases remaining between them. The length of the CDR3 is 17 residues. Germline V gives CDR1 KGHSH, CDR2 LQKENI. CDR3 loop: CASSPGPLLPVNTEAFF. In DNA form, the CDR3 reads TGTGCCAGCTCACCAGGACCTTTACTCCCGGTGAACACTGAAGCTTTCTTT. The full variable domain, rest sourced from reference TRBV18 and TRBJ1-1, is NAGVMQNPRHLVRRRGQEARLRCSPMKGHSHVYWYRQLPEEGLKFMVYLQKENIIDESGMPKERFSAEFPKEGPSILRIQQVVRGDSAAYFCASSPGPLLPVNTEAFFGQGTRLTVV.

This clone was picked up one time. The chain joins TRBV28 to TRBJ2-1, with 9 positions matching TRBD2. Per the germline V gene, CDR1 is MDHEN and CDR2 is SYDVKM. This CDR3 is 15 amino acids long. After removal of 4 bases from V and 6 bases from J, the junction contained 7 bases not matched to a gene. CDR3 region: CASSSYLAGINEQFF. Here the CDR3 DNA reads TGTGCCAGCAGTTCCTACCTAGCGGGAATCAATGAGCAGTTCTTC.

The chain is built from TRBV7-8 and TRBJ2-2; perhaps TRBD2 as D (5 bases). V was cut by 2 bases and J by 2 bases, with 9 bases left in between. CDR3 length: 15 amino acids. Germline V gene data show CDR1 as SGHVS and CDR2 as FQNEAQ. The CDR3 bases are TGTGCCAGCAGCTTAAGCGGTGCTAACACCGGGGAGCTGTTTTTT. It yields the protein CASSLSGANTGELFF.

V usage is TRBV9 and J usage is TRBJ2-7; 15 bases are a match to TRBD2. V lost 7 bases, J lost 2 bases, and 7 bases stayed unmatched. Germline assignment: CDR1 SGDLS and CDR2 YYNGEE. The CDR3 sequence is 16 residues long. In DNA form, the CDR3 reads TGTGCCAGCGCGAAGGGACTAGCGGGAGGACCCTACGAGCAGTACTTC. This encodes CASAKGLAGGPYEQYF.

The chain links TRBV5-4 to TRBJ2-2; TRBD2 aligns across 9 bases. V lost 0 bases to trimming and J lost 0 bases; unmatched junction nucleotides: 9. The CDR3 has 19 residues. In germline, CDR1 is SGHNT, CDR2 YYREEE (reference sequence). The CDR3 DNA is TGTGCCAGCAGCTTGGCGGCTAGCGGGGCCCTCGCGAACACCGGGGAGCTGTTTTTT. Translated: CASSLAASGALANTGELFF.

The J gene is TRBJ2-1, the V gene TRBV27, with a possible D match to TRBD2 (5 bases). Trimming removed 2 bases from V and 2 bases from J, with 19 bases in between. Germline loops: CDR1 MNHEY, CDR2 SMNVEV (reference sequence). This CDR3 comprises 18 residues. This CDR3 is CASSLPPRTYKPYNEQFF. CDR3 in DNA: TGTGCCAGCAGTTTACCTCCCAGGACTTACAAGCCCTACAATGAGCAGTTCTTC.

The gene calls are TRBV5-1 and TRBJ1-3, with a weak D call TRBD1 (6 bases). The CDR3 totals 16 residues. With 5 bases removed from V and 0 bases from J, the gap between germline ends came to 15 bases. Germline CDR1 is SGHRS and CDR2 is YFSETQ. The CDR3 nucleotides read TGCGCCAGCAGTCAGTCGGGGGGGCCCTCTGGAAACACCATATATTTT. It encodes CASSQSGGPSGNTIYF.

CDR3: CASSNTGTVGIEQYF. In nucleotides, the CDR3 is TGTGCCAGCAGCAATACCGGGACAGTGGGTATCGAGCAGTACTTC. The chain has TRBV6-5 and TRBJ2-7, with TRBD1 matching over 7 bases. J lost 6 bases, V lost 6 bases, and 14 bases had no gene match. The CDR3 has 15 amino acids. Per germline, CDR1 MNHEY and CDR2 SVGAGI.

This clone is a singleton in its sample. V gene TRBV20-1 combines with J gene TRBJ2-3; D gene uncertain. Trimming took off 3 bases at V and 5 bases at J, with 6 bases between the two ends. The CDR3 is 11 residues long. CDR1 is DFQATT, CDR2 SNEGSKA, per germline (reference sequence). DNA for the CDR3: TGCAGTGCTAGGCTGGGAGATACGCAGTATTTT. Translated, it gives CSARLGDTQYF.